The 3 T cell receptor beta chains reported below all come from one sample, sequenced in a study of shared T cell receptors in the human thymus. The table came from immunoSEQ multiplex PCR; TCRdb's copy has only in-frame clones and leaves some out. Seen here are 650,000 to 950,000 clones, approximately 85% observed once, and the top ten hold around 0.0099%. This sample also appeared in a second study, on human thymus T cells.

The sequencing sample was made of thymocytes. The receptors here all came from a girl under two years old with a congenital heart defect.

The chain combines TRBV27 with TRBJ2-4; no firm D call. Deletions cut 3 bases from V and 0 bases from J, with 12 bases between. Germline CDR1 MNHEY, CDR2 SMNVEV (reference sequence). The CDR3 length is 16 residues. The chain's CDR3 is CASSLRAGLAKNIQYF. DNA for the CDR3: TGTGCCAGCAGTTTGAGAGCAGGTCTAGCCAAAAACATTCAGTACTTC.

This clone was counted once. This sequence joins TRBV19 and TRBJ2-5, with 12 bases identical to TRBD1. Looked up from germline, CDR1 is LNHDA and CDR2 is SQIVND (reference sequence). V shed 4 bases and J 4 bases; nucleotides not matched to a gene: 10. The CDR3 runs to 17 residues. The CDR3 DNA sequence: TGTGCCAGTAGTAAGGGACAGGGGGCCTCGGTCGGAGAGACCCAGTACTTC. Residues: CASSKGQGASVGETQYF.

This clone is a singleton in its sample. V gene TRBV9 combines with J gene TRBJ1-1, with TRBD1 matching 11 bases. This CDR3 has 15 residues. The germline V gene encodes CDR1 SGDLS and CDR2 YYNGEE. J lost 4 bases, V lost 2 bases, and 4 bases had no gene match. The CDR3 bases are TGTGCCAGCAGCGTTACCGGGACAGGGGGCACTGAAGCTTTCTTT. It specifies CASSVTGTGGTEAFF.